This T cell receptor (beta chain) was obtained from a study of blood T cell repertoires in COVID-19. Study details: There were acute and convalescent COVID-19 samples, and they came from the United States, Italy and Spain.

Sequencing was performed with immunoSEQ multiplex PCR; in TCRdb, only in-frame clones are kept and a portion is missing. The sample includes about 200,000 clones, around 84% of them seen just once. The age range of participants was about 18 to 95 years, with residence in fewer than 25 US areas. Per the germline V gene, CDR1 is SGDLS and CDR2 is YYNGEE. CDR3 size: 12 residues. V dropped 4 bases and J dropped 10 bases, with 12 bases sitting between them. Sequencing was performed on PBMCs or T cells enriched from blood (not recorded which). The chain is built from TRBV9 and TRBJ2-1; D might be TRBD1 (5 bases). This sequence was found in a woman aged 25 to 39 who had been exposed to COVID-19. As DNA, the CDR3 is TGTGCCAGCAGCCAAGGACACCCCGAGCAGTTCTTC. It codes for CASSQGHPEQFF.